These T cell receptor beta chains were read from a single sample in a study of CD8 T cells in Susac syndrome. TCRdb redid the calling of the immunoSEQ multiplex PCR reads with MiXCR, one entry per CDR3 protein. This sample carries roughly 120,000 distinct CDR3 sequences, 93% of them seen once, and the ten largest clones take roughly 0.31%. The sequenced sample was CD8+ T cells from PBMCs. The receptors stem from a human donor with multiple sclerosis. Each CDR3 is given with its conserved first and last residue. D genes are given only for firm matches. Size is omitted from some rows. Given values are once, few, many or a class for expanded clones.

- | - | TRBJ1-5 | TRBV6-5 | 13 | TGTGCCAGCAGTTACTGGGCGGGTCAGCCCCAGCATTTT | CASSYWAGQPQHF
- | TRBD1 | TRBJ1-4 | TRBV23-1 | 15 | TGCGCCAGCAGTCCCTGGACAGGGGGCTGGGAAAAACTGTTTTTT | CASSPWTGGWEKLFF
- | - | TRBJ1-1 | TRBV11-2 | 14 | TGTGCCAGCAGCTACATGGGGTTGGACACTGAAGCTTTCTTT | CASSYMGLDTEAFF
- | - | TRBJ2-4 | TRBV7-2 | 17 | TGTGCCAGCAGCTTAGGAGCAGGGCGATTAGCCAAAAACATTCAGTACTTC | CASSLGAGRLAKNIQYF
- | - | TRBJ1-2 | TRBV7-9 | 15 | TGTGCCAGCACCTACGGGGGATATGGTCATAGGGGCTACACCTTC | CASTYGGYGHRGYTF
- | - | TRBJ1-5 | TRBV6-6 | 13 | TGTGCCAGCAGTTACGTGGGCAATCAGCCCCAGCATTTT | CASSYVGNQPQHF
few | - | TRBJ1-1 | TRBV19 | 12 | TGTGCCAGTAGTGGTTTGAACACTGAAGCTTTCTTT | CASSGLNTEAFF
- | TRBD2 | TRBJ2-5 | TRBV20-1 | 16 | TGCAGTGCTAGAGACCGGACTAGCCAGAAACAAGAGACCCAGTACTTC | CSARDRTSQKQETQYF
- | - | TRBJ2-5 | TRBV6-1 | 13 | TGTGCCAGCAGTGATTTGCGGAGGAAGACCCAGTACTTC | CASSDLRRKTQYF
- | - | TRBJ1-1 | TRBV4-1 | 12 | TGCGCCAGCAGCCAAGATTATAGGCAAGCTTTCTTT | CASSQDYRQAFF
- | TRBD1 | TRBJ2-7 | TRBV28 | 14 | TGTGCCAGCAGTGTGGACAGGGACGTGAACGAGCAGTACTTC | CASSVDRDVNEQYF
- | - | TRBJ1-5 | TRBV5-1 | 14 | TGCGCCAGCAGCATCGACGGGGGCAATCAGCCCCAGCATTTT | CASSIDGGNQPQHF
- | TRBD1 | TRBJ2-7 | TRBV19 | 14 | TGTGCCAGTGCGGAAGGACAGGGCTTCAACGAGCAGTACTTC | CASAEGQGFNEQYF
- | - | TRBJ2-6 | TRBV24-1 | 23 | TGTGCCACCAGTGGCTCCACCGCCACCGGGACTGGAGAACTCTTCTCTGGGGCCAACGTCCTGACTTTC | CATSGSTATGTGELFSGANVLTF
- | - | TRBJ2-6 | TRBV12-3/TRBV12-4 | 10 | TGTGCCAGTGGGGCCAACGTCCTGACTTTC | CASGANVLTF
- | - | TRBJ2-3 | TRBV5-8 | 15 | TGTGCCAGCAGCTCGCAGGGCCGAGCCGGAGATACGCAGTATTTT | CASSSQGRAGDTQYF
- | TRBD1 | TRBJ2-4 | TRBV4-2 | 16 | TGTGCCAGCAGCCGGTACAGGGGTTGGGGGAAAAACATTCAGTACTTC | CASSRYRGWGKNIQYF
- | TRBD1 | TRBJ2-2 | TRBV29-1 | 17 | TGCAGCGTTGAAGCCCCAGGGGGTATCACGAACACCGGGGAGCTGTTTTTT | CSVEAPGGITNTGELFF
- | TRBD2 | TRBJ2-1 | TRBV4-1 | 21 | TGCGCCAGCAGCCAAGATCTGAGGTGGGTCCTAGCGGGGCCTTCCTACAATGAGCAGTTCTTC | CASSQDLRWVLAGPSYNEQFF
- | TRBD1 | TRBJ1-2 | TRBV9 | 16 | TGTGCCAGCAGCTCTCCCTTGGCAGGGGGCGCGTATGGCTACACCTTC | CASSSPLAGGAYGYTF
- | - | TRBJ1-1 | TRBV7-6 | 16 | TGTGCCAGCGGACCTGGGTTGAAGGTTATGAACACTGAAGCTTTCTTT | CASGPGLKVMNTEAFF
- | TRBD2 | TRBJ2-1 | TRBV9 | 15 | TGTGCCAGCAGCGTTAGCGGGGGTACCCACAATGAGCAGTTCTTC | CASSVSGGTHNEQFF
- | - | TRBJ1-1 | TRBV28 | 13 | TGTGCCAGCACCCCTTGGGGGCACACTGAAGCCTTCTTT | CASTPWGHTEAFF
once | - | TRBJ2-2 | TRBV13 | 17 | TGTGCCAGCAGCTTAGATCACGGCAGGCCGGCCCCCGGGGAGCTGTTTTTT | CASSLDHGRPAPGELFF
few | - | TRBJ2-5 | TRBV6-6 | 14 | TGTGCCAGCAGTTACCGGGAAGATTGGGAGACCCAGTACTTC | CASSYREDWETQYF
- | - | TRBJ2-1 | TRBV6-6 | 12 | TGTGCCAGCAGACCAGGGGGGCGTGAGCAGTTCTTC | CASRPGGREQFF
once | TRBD2 | TRBJ2-7 | TRBV28 | 14 | TGTGCCAGCAAAAGGCGGGGGGGAGCCTACGAGCAGTACTTC | CASKRRGGAYEQYF
- | TRBD1 | TRBJ2-3 | TRBV7-9 | 14 | TGTGCCAGCAGGCCGACAGGGGGCACAGATACGCAGTATTTT | CASRPTGGTDTQYF
- | TRBD1 | TRBJ2-7 | TRBV10-3 | 14 | TGTGCCATCAGTTACCGGGACAGGTCCTACGAGCAGTACTTC | CAISYRDRSYEQYF
once | TRBD1 | TRBJ1-4 | TRBV11-2 | 15 | TGTGCCAGCAGCCCCCGGACAGGGAGGGTTGAAAAACTGTTTTTT | CASSPRTGRVEKLFF
- | - | TRBJ2-5 | TRBV7-9 | 15 | TGTGCCAGCAGCTTAGCGGTAGCACACCAAGAGACCCAGTACTTC | CASSLAVAHQETQYF
- | TRBD2 | TRBJ2-3 | TRBV12-5 | 15 | TGTGCTAGTGGTTACAGCGGGGGGTTCACAGATACGCAGTATTTT | CASGYSGGFTDTQYF
- | - | TRBJ2-7 | TRBV28 | 16 | TGTGCCAGCAGACCCTTAAGTTCTTCCGTATGGCACGAGCAGTACTTC | CASRPLSSSVWHEQYF
- | TRBD1 | TRBJ1-2 | TRBV6-5 | 14 | TGTGCCAGCAGCCCGGACAGGGGGCGAGACGGCTACACCTTC | CASSPDRGRDGYTF
- | TRBD1 | TRBJ1-1 | TRBV6-5 | 15 | TGTGCCAGCAGCCACCCCCCTGACAGGGTACCTGAAGCTTTCTTT | CASSHPPDRVPEAFF
once | TRBD1 | TRBJ1-2 | TRBV19 | 14 | TGTGCCAGTAGTAACGACAGGGTAGCCTATGGCTACACCTTC | CASSNDRVAYGYTF
- | - | TRBJ1-5 | TRBV27 | 16 | TGTGCCAGCAGTCTCACCCCAGGGGACGGCAATCAGCCCCAGCATTTT | CASSLTPGDGNQPQHF
- | - | TRBJ1-3 | TRBV20-1 | 14 | TGCAGTGCTAGGGCCCGGTTAGTTGGAAACACCATATATTTT | CSARARLVGNTIYF
- | TRBD1 | TRBJ1-4 | TRBV7-6 | 16 | TGTGCCAGCAGCCCAACCTCGGACAGGGGACCTGAAAAACTGTTTTTT | CASSPTSDRGPEKLFF
once | - | TRBJ1-2 | TRBV12-3/TRBV12-4 | 13 | TGTGCCAGCAGTTTCACTCGCGGCTATGGCTACACCTTC | CASSFTRGYGYTF
- | - | TRBJ2-6 | TRBV21-1 | 15 | TGTGCCAGCAGCCATATAGACTCTGGGGCCAACGTCCTGACTTTC | CASSHIDSGANVLTF
- | - | TRBJ2-5 | TRBV12-3/TRBV12-4 | 15 | TGTGCCAGCAGCCCTTGGAGGGAACGGTCAGAGACCCAGTACTTC | CASSPWRERSETQYF
- | - | TRBJ2-3 | TRBV6-1 | 15 | TGTGCCAGCAGTGAAGGGATAGCGTTCACAGATACGCAGTATTTT | CASSEGIAFTDTQYF
once | - | TRBJ1-1 | TRBV7-9 | 12 | TGTGCCAGCAGCTTCTCCCGGGTTGAAGCTTTCTTT | CASSFSRVEAFF
- | - | TRBJ1-2 | TRBV27 | 15 | TGTGCCAGCAGTTTATCGGCCAGCCGACTCTATGGCTACACCTTC | CASSLSASRLYGYTF
- | - | TRBJ2-3 | TRBV13 | 15 | TGTGCCAGCAGTAACCGCCCCGGGGGCACAGATACGCAGTATTTT | CASSNRPGGTDTQYF
- | TRBD2 | TRBJ2-1 | TRBV7-8 | 15 | TGTGCCAGCAGCGTGCGGGGGGGTCCCGACAATGAGCAGTTCTTC | CASSVRGGPDNEQFF
- | - | TRBJ2-1 | TRBV19 | 11 | TGTGCCAGTAGTTCAGGACCCGAGCAGTTCTTC | CASSSGPEQFF
- | - | TRBJ1-2 | TRBV27 | 17 | TGTGCCAGCAGTTCTTACATAACCGGGACAAGCAACTATGGCTACACCTTC | CASSSYITGTSNYGYTF
- | - | TRBJ2-5 | TRBV14 | 14 | TGTGCCACCAAAAAAACAGGGTCCCAAGAGACCCAGTACTTC | CATKKTGSQETQYF
once | TRBD1 | TRBJ2-7 | TRBV20-1 | 17 | TGCAGTGCTAGGCTACAGGGGCAGGTTACCCTCTCCTACGAGCAGTACTTC | CSARLQGQVTLSYEQYF
once | TRBD1 | TRBJ2-5 | TRBV28 | 15 | TGTGCCAGCAGTTTAGGGCGACAGGGGCCAGAGACCCAGTACTTC | CASSLGRQGPETQYF
- | - | TRBJ2-1 | TRBV25-1 | 13 | TGTGCCAGCAGTGACACAGAATACAATGAGCAGTTCTTC | CASSDTEYNEQFF
once | - | TRBJ1-1 | TRBV10-1 | 13 | TGCGCCAGCAGGGCGGGACGGTGGACTGAAGCTTTCTTT | CASRAGRWTEAFF
once | - | TRBJ2-2 | TRBV10-3 | 13 | TGTGCCATCAGTGAAAAGGTGGCCGGGGAGCTGTTTTTT | CAISEKVAGELFF
- | TRBD1 | TRBJ2-2 | TRBV5-4 | 14 | TGTGCCAGCAGCTTGGACAGGGGAGCCGGGGAGCTGTTTTTT | CASSLDRGAGELFF
- | TRBD1 | TRBJ1-5 | TRBV4-1 | 16 | TGCGCCAGCAGCCAAGGTGACAGGGGATCACGCCAGCCCCAGCATTTT | CASSQGDRGSRQPQHF
- | - | TRBJ2-3 | TRBV5-1 | 11 | TGCGCCAGCCTTAGCACAGATACGCAGTATTTT | CASLSTDTQYF